This T cell receptor (beta chain) was identified in a study of cytomegalovirus exposure and HLA in healthy donors (dated by TCRdb to about 2017). With respect to the entire study: In an earlier analysis of some 610 of the donors, 250 to 350 Gb of sequence data and just under 120 million unique TCR beta sequences from about 190 million T cells were reported. An early release that covered some 640 HLA-typed donors contained about 290 gigabases of sequencing data and about 93 million unique TCR sequences. Among the roughly 430 genotyped donors, roughly 80% belonged to the genetic ancestry cluster associated with self-reported Caucasian donors. The study was designed to test whether signatures of past pathogen exposure could be identified by cataloging public T cell receptors. The study used immunosequencing to profile the T cell repertoires of under 700 subjects and linked those repertoires to cytomegalovirus serostatus. A separate validation cohort of over 95 different subjects was used in addition to the approximately 610-subject first cohort. To predict cytomegalovirus infection status, the study brought together high-throughput TCR immunosequencing, statistical association of individual TCRs with disease status, and machine learning. To study patterns of TCR occurrence, a later analysis re-analyzed previously published TCR beta repertoires from around 700 donors and added high-resolution HLA genotyping. In the later analysis, no new phenotypic data were used to find candidate immune exposures; instead, reliance was placed on TCR beta sequences and their occurrence across donors. To decide whether each TCR beta V gene segment behaved as functional or pseudogenic, an earlier analysis of 587 of the donors relied on high-throughput TCR beta sequencing. Donor age, sex, ethnicity and CMV serostatus were collected together with the repertoire data. A later genetic analysis took genome-wide SNP genotypes for 398 of the 666 donors and used that subset as a discovery cohort. Every repertoire in the discovery cohort had been generated on one and the same sequencing platform. HLA typing included class I and class II loci at four-digit resolution. Typing coverage varied by locus: about 629-640 donors for A, B, C, DRB1 and DQB1; 522 for DQA1; about 570 for DPA1; 400 to 480 for DPB1. A few DR-DQ haplotypes were treated as single units for association and clustering because of strong linkage in the cohort. Among 398 genotyped donors of the cohort, an average of about 240,000 unique TCR beta nucleotide sequences were sequenced per donor, around a sixth of them non-productive.

The CDR3 starts with the cysteine, ends with the phenylalanine, and has 13 residues. CDR3 DNA is the only sequence kept; it has 39 bases, read in frame from the first base. The CDR1 and CDR2 encoded by the germline V gene are KGHSH and LQKENI. Germline trimming amounts to 5 bases on V and 6 bases on J, with 5 as the count of junction bases outside the gene matches. The cohort consisted of 650 to 700 healthy bone marrow donors. At the time of sampling, all cohort members were nominally healthy, though unrecorded immune exposures were likely present. The donor was CMV seropositive and was included in the group of approximately 300 seropositive cohort members. A peripheral blood sample was provided by each donor, and peripheral blood mononuclear cells were used for TCR beta sequencing. The Qiagen DNeasy Blood Extraction Kit was used to extract genomic DNA from the blood cell samples. This clone has just a few counts. There is no known antigen for this receptor. Qualities for individual bases were not recorded, and no much larger clone is one base off.

Results the study describes overall, beyond this receptor: The classifier was reported to diagnose cytomegalovirus status with high specificity and sensitivity in both the original cohort and the validation cohort. A later analysis reported that several top co-occurrence clusters appeared linked to parvovirus B19, influenza, CMV and Epstein-Barr virus. A further reported finding was that TCR beta sequences accurately predicted the HLA-A and HLA-B alleles for most subjects in the first cohort. The study gave a list of over 150 TCR beta chains associated with cytomegalovirus. When HLA alleles, especially DR and DQ, strongly co-occurred, TCR associations were difficult to assign to individual alleles. The 87-base-pair reads could not distinguish some IMGT-functional V segments, including TRBV6-2 and TRBV6-3, so those segments were excluded. In a later analysis, HLA-associated TCR beta chains showed more clonal expansion and lower generation probabilities than non-associated chains that were equally common. Most TCR sequences were seen in very few donors, while some public TCRs were found in many individuals. Immune exposure information for the cohort was limited to CMV serostatus. Sequencing depth was assumed to be roughly uniform across donors in the presence/absence analyses, though that assumption may not hold. HLA typing was unavailable for some donors at each locus, so association tests used only the typed subset. According to a later analysis, most CMV-associated TCR beta chains appeared to be HLA-restricted, and the HLA associations seemed to be driven largely by CMV exposure. An earlier analysis of around 500 of the donors showed that most TCR beta V segments appeared in productive rearrangements either about 90% or about 30% of the time, which broadly matched IMGT annotations. In a later genetic analysis, fewer N-insertions in productive TCRs were reported among donors in an Asian-associated ancestry cluster than the approximately 670-donor mean. In a later genetic analysis, a missense DCLRE1C variant was associated with V-gene and J-gene trimming of TCR beta chains, and the association was replicated in an independent cohort. At a false discovery rate of 0.05, a later analysis linked some 17,000 TCR beta sequences to specific HLA alleles. The authors suggested that the approach could potentially be generalized to other disease states and immunological phenotypes. A cluster of highly shared sequence variants was judged likely to represent a technical artifact of the sequencing pipeline. A few of the identified cytomegalovirus-associated TCR beta chains were confirmed in vitro to be specific for cytomegalovirus antigens. The cohort was sequenced for TCR beta chains only, and without alpha or paired-chain data the features that could be detected were limited. Because counts were too low, roughly 16 rarely observed V segments, including chromosome 9 orphons, were excluded from the earlier analysis of some 590 of the donors. In a later analysis, TCR association rates were found to vary across HLA loci, with the most associated TCRs seen for DRB1 alleles and the fewest for HLA-C alleles. Correlated functional status among segregating V segments might be attributable to linkage disequilibrium, but an unknown experimental factor could not be ruled out.

The library was obtained by the immunoSEQ multiplex PCR assay. The multiplex PCR relied on a mix of 60 forward primers for TCR Vbeta segments and 13 reverse primers for TCR Jbeta segments. The CDR3 region of rearranged TCR beta genes was amplified from genomic DNA by a multiplex PCR assay. Amplified TCR beta libraries were sequenced as 87-base-pair reads on the Illumina HiSeq System. Per the original workflow: A later analysis counted about 80 million unique TCR beta chains across the 666 repertoires, and around 9.9 million of these chains were shared by at least two donors. To remove PCR and sequencing errors, raw reads were error-corrected and collapsed into unique sequences using a nearest-neighbor algorithm that merged closely related sequences. Alignment of CDR3 sequences to IMGT reference sequences was used to assign V, D and J gene segments. Each retained sequence needed at least a six-nucleotide match to both a V gene segment and a J gene segment. A rearrangement was called productive if the CDR3 had no stop codons and remained in frame with V and J, and every other rearrangement was called non-productive. CDR3 was defined according to IMGT convention as the region running from the second conserved V-encoded cysteine to the conserved J-encoded phenylalanine. Sequences without an unambiguous match to a single V gene segment were excluded from the earlier analysis of almost 600 of the donors. In an earlier analysis of roughly 500 of the donors, V segments were called functional above 56.7% productive rearrangements and were called segregating when the between-donor standard deviation exceeded 5%. A statistical classification framework was built to diagnose cytomegalovirus status from the catalog of TCR beta chain sequences. In a later analysis, TCR nucleotide sequences were compared against IMGT/GENE-DB human TR gene sequences so that V and J genes could be assigned. Using the TCRdist pipeline, a later analysis assigned CDR3 sequences along with most-parsimonious VDJ recombination scenarios. In a later analysis, each TCR beta chain was defined by its CDR3 amino acid sequence together with its V-gene family, and reads without a unique V-gene family were excluded. As a way to deal with suspected cross-contamination and a sequencing artifact, a later analysis dropped 500 to 700 nucleotide sequences that were highly shared and had low generation probability. For each public chain, a later analysis derived a clonal expansion index from normalized ranks of inferred template counts within each repertoire. A later analysis computed generation probabilities with a VDJ recombination model fitted to out-of-frame rearrangements, and checked the results against IGoR. A later analysis scored TCR-TCR, TCR-HLA and TCR-CMV co-occurrence with hypergeometric tests, applying a repertoire-size bias correction to TCR pairs. A later analysis estimated false discovery rates by permuting HLA or CMV assignments 20 times. A later analysis grouped co-occurring TCRs with DBSCAN, adding TCRdist sequence similarity when clustering within HLA-allele-positive subsets. Repertoires with fewer than 30,000 or more than 120,000 public chains, plus five repertoires with anomalous nucleotide sharing, were excluded from co-occurrence clustering. TCRdb's version of the immuneACCESS table is confined to in-frame rearrangements and falls short of the full clone set. An unresolved V gene accounts for under half of the shortfall where checked; the remainder is of unknown origin. V and J calls and clone size follow that table, whereas D and trimming were derived from the DNA. This sample gives roughly 84,000 clones in total; around three fifths of them show up just once. Approximately 16% of the sample is held by the ten biggest clonotypes.

The chain was built from TRBV18 and TRBJ2-5; 8 middle bases align to TRBD1. Sequenced input: PBMCs. The sequence came from a woman aged 35 to 49 in good health and CMV-seropositive. The CDR3 reads as follows: CASSRQGIKTQYF. The DNA sequence is given as TGTGCCAGCTCAAGACAGGGGATAAAGACCCAGTACTTC.